The clone carrying this T cell receptor (beta chain) was detected only a few times. Its antigen remains unknown. This sample is drawn from a study of regulatory T cells in long-lasting Graves disease. Study-wide results and caveats: Persistent disease favored TRBV28, TRBJ1-2 and TRBJ2-5.

The time point denotes: newly diagnosed GD, antithyroid drugs for less than 3 months. RNA isolated from PBMCs was used to make the TCR library. V was clipped by 4 bases and J by 4 bases, with 8 bases between them. Looked up from germline, CDR1 is SEHNR and CDR2 is FQNEAQ (reference sequence). The CDR3 extends over 14 amino acids. iRepertoire HTBI primers and Arm-PCR of CDR3 regions built TCR beta libraries. One entry per CDR3 protein results from TCRdb running MiXCR on the multiplex PCR reads. The top ten clones hold 18% of a sample with some 330,000 distinct CDR3 sequences, around 11% of them seen once. This sample was also put to use in a study of T cells in Graves' hyperthyroidism and ophthalmopathy.

The material sequenced was peripheral blood mononuclear cells (PBMCs), taken at new diagnosis, from a patient treated with antithyroid drugs. The genes are TRBV7-9 and TRBJ2-6; D gene ambiguous. The clonotype originates from a woman younger than 30 with Graves disease. CDR3 protein: CASSSQRGANVLTF. DNA for the CDR3: TGTGCCAGCAGCTCCCAAAGGGGGGCCAACGTCCTGACTTTC.